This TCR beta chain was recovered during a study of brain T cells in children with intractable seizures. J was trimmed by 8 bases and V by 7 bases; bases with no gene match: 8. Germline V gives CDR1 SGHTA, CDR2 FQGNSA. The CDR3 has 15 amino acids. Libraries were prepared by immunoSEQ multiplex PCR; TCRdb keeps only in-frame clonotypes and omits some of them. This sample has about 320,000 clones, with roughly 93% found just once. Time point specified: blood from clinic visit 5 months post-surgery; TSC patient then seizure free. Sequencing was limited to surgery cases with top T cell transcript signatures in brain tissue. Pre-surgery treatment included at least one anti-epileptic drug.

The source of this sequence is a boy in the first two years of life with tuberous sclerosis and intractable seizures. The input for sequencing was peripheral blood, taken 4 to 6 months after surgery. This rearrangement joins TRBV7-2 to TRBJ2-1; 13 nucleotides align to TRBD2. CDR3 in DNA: TGTGCCAGCAATCTACTAGCGGGGGGGTCATATGAGCAGTTCTTC. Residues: CASNLLAGGSYEQFF.